This note documents a single TCR beta chain sequence. This entry belongs to a study of PD-L1 blockade in urothelial cancer. Looking at the study overall: Per blood sample, T cells had a median of 141,255.

Only in-frame clones appear in the TCRdb table, and some are missing; sequencing was by immunoSEQ multiplex PCR. Of around 53,000 clones listed, 70% to 85% are singletons. Time point noted: peripheral blood 6 weeks after treatment start. Each patient presented with locally advanced or metastatic urothelial carcinoma. CDR3 length: 14 amino acids. V lost 4 bases, J lost 1 base, and 2 bases stayed unmatched. Germline-derived CDR1 and CDR2 are SGHRS and YFSETQ. The receptor was isolated from a man between 50 and 59 years old with urothelial cancer. This chain links TRBV5-1 with TRBJ1-1; 9 bases agree with TRBD1. The input for sequencing was PBMCs, taken around atezolizumab (anti-PD-L1) treatment. This chain's CDR3 is CASSRDRANTEAFF. CDR3 DNA sequence: TGCGCCAGCAGCAGGGACAGGGCGAACACTGAAGCTTTCTTT.